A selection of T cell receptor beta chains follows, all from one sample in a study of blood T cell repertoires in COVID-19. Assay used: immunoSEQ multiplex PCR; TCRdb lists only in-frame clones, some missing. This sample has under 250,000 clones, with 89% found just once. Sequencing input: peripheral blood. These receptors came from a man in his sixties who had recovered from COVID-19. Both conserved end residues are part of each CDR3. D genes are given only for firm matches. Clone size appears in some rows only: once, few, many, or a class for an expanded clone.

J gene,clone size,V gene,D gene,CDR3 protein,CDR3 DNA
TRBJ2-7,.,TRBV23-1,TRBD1,CASSQSRQGAYEQYF,TGCGCCAGCAGTCAATCAAGGCAGGGGGCCTACGAGCAGTACTTC
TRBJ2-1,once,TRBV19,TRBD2,CASSKAGGSNEQFF,TGTGCCAGTAGTAAAGCGGGAGGCAGCAATGAGCAGTTCTTC
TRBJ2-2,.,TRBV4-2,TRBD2,CASSQDSGRNTGELFF,TGTGCCAGCAGCCAAGATAGCGGGAGAAACACCGGGGAGCTGTTTTTT
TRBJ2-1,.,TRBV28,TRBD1,CASSLGQGINEQFF,TGTGCCAGCAGTTTAGGACAGGGTATCAATGAGCAGTTCTTC
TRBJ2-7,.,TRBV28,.,CASSFGQSSYEQYF,TGTGCCAGCAGTTTCGGACAGAGCTCCTACGAGCAGTACTTC
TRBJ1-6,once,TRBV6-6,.,CALRGPNSPLHF,TGTGCCTTAAGGGGTCCCAATTCACCCCTCCACTTT
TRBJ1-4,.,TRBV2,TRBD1,CASAIQGVGNEKLFF,TGTGCCAGCGCGATCCAGGGGGTTGGTAATGAAAAACTGTTTTTT
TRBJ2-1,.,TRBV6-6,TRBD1,CASSHRGSYNEQFF,TGTGCCAGCAGTCACAGGGGCTCCTACAATGAGCAGTTCTTC
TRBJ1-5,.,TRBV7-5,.,CARSFGTGGNQPQHF,TGTGCCAGAAGCTTCGGGACAGGGGGTAATCAGCCCCAGCATTTT
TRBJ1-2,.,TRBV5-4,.,CASSLARGYGYTF,TGTGCCAGCAGCTTGGCCCGCGGCTATGGCTACACCTTC
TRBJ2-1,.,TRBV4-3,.,CASANGRVGNEQFF,TGCGCCAGCGCCAATGGCAGGGTAGGGAATGAGCAGTTCTTC
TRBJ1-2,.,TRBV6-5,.,CASRNRVSNYGYTF,TGTGCCAGCAGGAACAGGGTCTCTAACTATGGCTACACCTTC
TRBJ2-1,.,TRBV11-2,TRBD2,CASSWTSGGINEQFF,TGTGCCAGCAGCTGGACTAGCGGGGGTATAAATGAGCAGTTCTTC
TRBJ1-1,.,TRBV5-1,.,CASSLVPGSEAFF,TGCGCCAGCAGCTTGGTGCCGGGGTCCGAAGCTTTCTTT
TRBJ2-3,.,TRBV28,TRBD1,CASSLIGTGDSDTQYF,TGTGCCAGCAGTTTAATCGGGACAGGGGACTCGGATACGCAGTATTTT
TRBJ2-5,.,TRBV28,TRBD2,CASSNQGTSGSRKTQYF,TGTGCCAGCAGCAATCAAGGGACTAGCGGGAGTAGGAAGACCCAGTACTTC
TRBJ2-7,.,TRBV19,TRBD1,CASSRPGQGAGEQYF,TGTGCCAGTAGTAGACCGGGACAGGGGGCAGGCGAGCAGTACTTC
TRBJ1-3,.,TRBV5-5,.,CASSLVVGPGNTIYF,TGTGCCAGCAGCTTGGTCGTGGGCCCTGGAAACACCATATATTTT
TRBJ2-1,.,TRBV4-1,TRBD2,CASSQDRGLAGGREQFF,TGCGCCAGCAGCCAAGATCGGGGCCTAGCGGGGGGGCGGGAGCAGTTCTTC
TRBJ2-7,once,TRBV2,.,CASSEGWWGGEQYF,TGTGCCAGCAGTGAAGGTTGGTGGGGAGGCGAGCAGTACTTC
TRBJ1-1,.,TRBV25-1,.,CASRKRGTNTEAFF,TGTGCCAGCAGGAAACGAGGGACAAACACTGAAGCTTTCTTT
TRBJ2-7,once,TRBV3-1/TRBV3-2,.,CASSQSGSYEQYF,TGTGCCAGCAGCCAGTCCGGGTCCTACGAGCAGTACTTC
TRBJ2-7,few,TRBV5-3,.,CARSLWNYLYEQYF,TGTGCCAGAAGCTTGTGGAACTACCTCTACGAGCAGTACTTC
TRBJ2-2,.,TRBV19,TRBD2,CASSTVGLAGLNTGELFF,TGTGCCAGTAGTACGGTCGGACTAGCGGGCCTTAACACCGGGGAGCTGTTTTTT
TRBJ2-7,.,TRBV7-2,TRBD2,CASSLLGLAGVTEQYF,TGTGCCAGCAGCTTATTGGGACTAGCGGGAGTCACCGAGCAGTACTTC
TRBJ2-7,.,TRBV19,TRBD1,CASSPNRRTGTYEQYF,TGTGCCAGTAGCCCCAATAGGAGGACAGGGACCTACGAGCAGTACTTC
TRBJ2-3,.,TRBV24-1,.,CATSDSRHVPADTQYF,TGTGCCACCAGTGATTCGAGGCACGTCCCCGCAGATACGCAGTATTTT
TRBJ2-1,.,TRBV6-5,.,CASRTAYNEQFF,TGTGCCAGCAGGACAGCATACAATGAGCAGTTCTTC
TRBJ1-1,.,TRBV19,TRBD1,CASSIRQGVLNTEAFF,TGTGCCAGTAGTATTAGGCAGGGGGTCCTGAACACTGAAGCTTTCTTT
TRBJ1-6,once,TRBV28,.,CASRIPLTPGSNSPLHF,TGTGCCAGCAGAATACCCTTGACTCCTGGCAGTAATTCACCCCTCCACTTT